This passage covers 17 T cell receptor beta chains from one sample sequenced in a study of cytomegalovirus exposure and HLA in healthy donors. Researchers ran the PCR with 60 Vbeta and 13 Jbeta primers. TCRdb's table, derived via immunoSEQ multiplex PCR, lists solely in-frame clones and lacks some. The sample lists some 150,000 clones; just under 85% were seen once. The sequenced sample consisted of PBMCs. These receptors were taken from a middle-aged man in good health and CMV-seropositive.

In its sample, this clone was seen once. The chain recombines TRBV5-1 with TRBJ2-1; D unresolved. This CDR3 has 14 residues. The germline V gene has CDR1 SGHRS and CDR2 YFSETQ. V lost 0 bases, J lost 2 bases, and 6 bases lay in between. Written as DNA, the CDR3 is TGCGCCAGCAGCTTGGACCAGACCTACAATGAGCAGTTCTTC. Translated: CASSLDQTYNEQFF.

This clone was detected only once. The J gene is TRBJ2-1, the V gene TRBV9; 9 bases align to TRBD2. Germline trimming cut 0 bases from V and 4 bases from J; bases unmatched to any gene: 14. CDR3 size: 19 residues. Germline V lookup: CDR1 SGDLS, CDR2 YYNGEE. The CDR3 DNA reads as TGTGCCAGCAGCGTAGGTGCCCTTTTGGCTAGCGGGGCTTACAATGAGCAGTTCTTC. Translating gives CASSVGALLASGAYNEQFF.

This clone occurred a few times. V usage is TRBV6-5 and J usage is TRBJ1-2; possibly TRBD1 for D (5 bases). CDR1 MNHEY and CDR2 SVGAGI come from the germline V gene. V was clipped by 5 bases and J by 7 bases, with 17 bases between them. The CDR3 covers 14 residues. CDR3 in DNA: TGTGCCAGCAGTGAACTGGAGGGGCCCGCTGGCTACACCTTC. Translation gives CASSELEGPAGYTF.

The chain links TRBV29-1 to TRBJ2-2; D possibly corresponds to TRBD2 (6 bases). The CDR3 consists of 14 residues. V was trimmed by 5 bases and J by 0 bases, leaving 10 bases between them. CDR1 and CDR2 from the germline V gene are SQVTM and ANQGSEA. The CDR3 bases are TGCAGCGTTTTAAGCGGGTCGAACACCGGGGAGCTGTTTTTT. Amino acid sequence: CSVLSGSNTGELFF.

This chain joins TRBV7-2 and TRBJ1-2, with 7 bases identical to TRBD1. After removal of 1 base from V and 5 bases from J, the junction contained 1 base not matched to a gene. This CDR3 contains 13 residues. Germline V gene lookup returns CDR1 SGHTA and CDR2 FQGNSA. The CDR3 nucleotides are TGTGCCAGCAGCTTAGGACAGGGTTATGGCTACACCTTC. Residues: CASSLGQGYGYTF.

This clone was counted a single time. The CDR3 DNA follows: TGTGCCATCGGCGGAGCGGGGGGGTACGGGGAGCTGTTTTTT. The encoded protein is CAIGGAGGYGELFF. This rearrangement joins TRBV19 to TRBJ2-2; 10 bases map to TRBD2. The germline gives CDR1 LNHDA, CDR2 SQIVND (reference sequence). V was clipped by 10 bases and J by 7 bases; unmatched bases: 9. This CDR3 has 14 amino acids.

The chain has TRBV30 and TRBJ2-7; D perhaps matches TRBD2 (6 bases). The CDR3 is 13 residues long. The V gene lost 0 bases and the J gene lost 5 bases, with 11 bases spanning the gap. Per the germline V gene, CDR1 is GTSNPN and CDR2 is SVGIG (reference sequence). This chain's CDR3 is CAWSVGLLNEQYF. CDR3 nucleotide sequence: TGTGCCTGGAGTGTCGGACTACTTAACGAGCAGTACTTC. Full variable domain (missing parts from reference TRBV30 and TRBJ2-7): SQTIHQWPATLVQPVGSPLSLECTVEGTSNPNLYWYRQAAGRGLQLLFYSVGIGQISSEVPQNLSASRPQDRQFILSSKKLLLSDSGFYLCAWSVGLLNEQYFGPGTRLTVT.

The J gene is TRBJ2-5, the V gene TRBV19; the match to TRBD2 covers 7 bases. CDR1 and CDR2 from the germline V gene are LNHDA and SQIVND (reference sequence). Germline trimming cut 4 bases from V and 5 bases from J; bases unmatched to any gene: 7. The CDR3 contains 14 residues. CDR3 amino acids: CASSTLGGRETQYF. The CDR3 DNA is TGTGCCAGTAGTACCCTGGGGGGGAGGGAGACCCAGTACTTC.

The chain combines TRBV11-3 with TRBJ1-4; 7 nucleotides align to TRBD1. This CDR3 has 14 amino acids. Germline CDR1 and CDR2: SGHNT and YENEEA. J lost 7 bases, V lost 2 bases, and 4 bases had no gene match. CDR3 bases: TGTGCCAGCAGCTTACAGGGGGGAAGTGAAAAACTGTTTTTT. It translates to CASSLQGGSEKLFF. The full variable domain, with the rest looked up from reference TRBV11-3 and TRBJ1-4, is EAGVVQSPRYKIIEKKQPVAFWCNPISGHNTLYWYLQNLGQGPELLIRYENEEAVDDSQLPKDRFSAERLKGVDSTLKIQPAELGDSAVYLCASSLQGGSEKLFFGSGTQLSVL.

The chain combines TRBV4-1 with TRBJ2-3, with 7 bases matching TRBD2. Unmatched junction bases numbered 6, after V lost 2 bases and J lost 4 bases. The CDR3 has 15 residues. The germline gives CDR1 MGHRA, CDR2 YSYEKL. CDR3 protein: CASSQRGSGADTQYF. CDR3 nucleotide sequence: TGCGCCAGCAGCCAACGCGGGAGTGGGGCAGATACGCAGTATTTT.

This clone was counted a few times. The V gene is TRBV11-2, the J gene TRBJ1-2; 9 bases agree with TRBD1. Trimming cost V 5 bases and J 7 bases; bases outside gene matches: 11. This CDR3 comprises 15 residues. Germline V CDR1 and CDR2: SGHAT, FQNNGV. This CDR3 reads CASSGFRDRVLGYTF. The CDR3 DNA reads TGTGCCAGCAGCGGATTCCGGGACAGGGTTCTTGGCTACACCTTC.

The chain joins TRBV11-2 to TRBJ2-7, with D perhaps TRBD1 (6 bases). The CDR3 consists of 15 residues. Deletions cut 2 bases from V and 2 bases from J, with 13 bases between. The germline V gene encodes CDR1 SGHAT and CDR2 FQNNGV. The CDR3 loop is CASSLLGQGPYEQYF. The CDR3 DNA reads TGTGCCAGCAGCTTATTGGGGCAGGGGCCCTACGAGCAGTACTTC.

The V gene is TRBV6-1, the J gene TRBJ1-1; 7 bases are a match to TRBD1. With 8 bases clipped from V and 1 base from J, the junction kept 7 bases outside the gene matches. Per germline, CDR1 MNHNS and CDR2 SASEGT. The CDR3 totals 14 residues. The DNA for the CDR3 is TGTGCCAGCTCCTCCGGGACAGCGAACACTGAAGCTTTCTTT. Translation: CASSSGTANTEAFF.

The gene calls are TRBV12-2 and TRBJ1-4. TRBV12-2 is listed as a pseudogene. The CDR3 is 16 residues long. DNA for the CDR3: TGTGCAAGTCGCTTAGGAGCGGCTAGGCCTAATGAAAAACTGTTTTTT. Protein product: CASRLGAARPNEKLFF.

This clone came up once. CDR3: CASSPKRASGIYEQYF. The CDR3 bases are TGTGCCAGCAGCCCCAAGAGGGCTAGCGGGATATACGAGCAGTACTTC. The chain joins TRBV7-9 to TRBJ2-7; 9 bases line up with TRBD2. Trimming cost V 5 bases and J 4 bases; bases outside gene matches: 12. The germline CDR1 and CDR2 sequences are SEHNR and FQNEAQ (reference sequence). The CDR3 sequence is 16 residues long.

The rearrangement joins TRBV18 to TRBJ1-3; D gene ambiguous. Trimming took 2 bases from V and 0 from J, leaving 8 bases between them. In germline, CDR1 is KGHSH, CDR2 LQKENI. The CDR3 contains 15 residues. CDR3 DNA sequence: TGTGCCAGCTCACCAAGTTCGGGCTCTGGAAACACCATATATTTT. It encodes CASSPSSGSGNTIYF.

The chain links TRBV9 to TRBJ2-3; D call uncertain. The CDR3 has 15 amino acids. V dropped 4 bases and J dropped 0 bases, with 12 bases sitting between them. Germline values: CDR1 SGDLS, CDR2 YYNGEE. In DNA, the CDR3 is TGTGCCAGCAGCAGTAGTCTAGAGAGCACAGATACGCAGTATTTT. This codes for CASSSSLESTDTQYF.